These 15 T cell receptor beta chains share one sample of origin, sequenced in a study of T cell responses to AZD1222 COVID-19 vaccine. Some clones are missing from TCRdb's copy, which holds only in-frame ones; the method was immunoSEQ multiplex PCR. The sample has some 100,000 clones; about nine tenths are singletons. Sequencing used peripheral blood, obtained on day 0 of AZD1222 vaccination. These receptors were collected from an adult in good health.

The chain's CDR3 is CASSHRQGGSDEQFF. Here the CDR3 DNA reads TGTGCCAGCAGTCACCGACAGGGGGGTAGCGATGAGCAGTTCTTC. The chain carries TRBV28 and TRBJ2-1; 9 bases are shared with TRBD1. The CDR3 sequence is 15 residues long. The V gene's germline CDR1 is MDHEN and CDR2 SYDVKM. After removal of 5 bases from V and 8 bases from J, the junction contained 10 bases not matched to a gene.

The chain employs TRBV12-3 or TRBV12-4 and TRBJ1-1; the D gene is possibly TRBD1 (5 bases). The CDR3 covers 13 residues. V lost 9 bases and J 4 bases, leaving 15 bases between the germline ends. The chain's CDR3 is CASSFAQGTEAFF. DNA of the CDR3: TGTGCCAGTTCCTTCGCCCAGGGCACTGAAGCTTTCTTT.

This clone appeared a single time. The chain has TRBV18 and TRBJ1-1; no clear D gene. There are 14 residues in the CDR3. CDR1 KGHSH and CDR2 LQKENI come from the germline V gene. Trimming took 2 bases from V and 7 from J, leaving 14 bases between them. This CDR3 is CASSPTQGSGEAFF. The CDR3 DNA follows: TGTGCCAGCTCACCAACCCAAGGGTCCGGTGAAGCTTTCTTT. Full variable domain (rest looked up from reference TRBV18 and TRBJ1-1): NAGVMQNPRHLVRRRGQEARLRCSPMKGHSHVYWYRQLPEEGLKFMVYLQKENIIDESGMPKERFSAEFPKEGPSILRIQQVVRGDSAAYFCASSPTQGSGEAFFGQGTRLTVV.

This rearrangement joins TRBV5-1 to TRBJ1-1, with D unresolved. This CDR3 region has 15 residues. Per the germline V gene, CDR1 is SGHRS and CDR2 is YFSETQ. Trimming left V 4 bases short and J 1 base short, with 14 bases between. In nucleotides, the CDR3 is TGCGCCAGCAGCATGTCGATGGGCCCGAACACTGAAGCTTTCTTT. This codes for CASSMSMGPNTEAFF.

This chain connects TRBV4-2 to TRBJ1-4; 9 nucleotides line up with TRBD1. This CDR3 is built from 17 residues. V shed 0 bases, J shed 3 bases, and the junction held 5 bases outside the gene matches. From germline, CDR1 is LGHNA and CDR2 YNFKEQ. The CDR3 DNA reads as TGTGCCAGCAGCCAAGAATCACAGGGGGCGTCTAATGAAAAACTGTTTTTT. Its protein is CASSQESQGASNEKLFF.

This sequence joins TRBV28 and TRBJ1-6; D gene uncertain. The ends were cut back, 10 bases at V and 0 bases at J, with 13 bases in the middle. The CDR3 is 15 amino acids. CDR1 is MDHEN, CDR2 SYDVKM, per germline. Written as DNA, the CDR3 is TGTGCCACCTTTAGTGGAGACTCCTATAATTCACCCCTCCACTTT. Its translation is CATFSGDSYNSPLHF.

J is TRBJ2-7 and V is TRBV7-2; 8 bases align to TRBD1. The germline gives CDR1 SGHTA, CDR2 FQGNSA. The CDR3 runs 14 residues. The trim removed 1 base at V and 5 bases at J, leaving 4 bases unmatched. The CDR3 coding sequence is TGTGCCAGCAGCTTAGTCGCAGGGGGCGACGAGCAGTACTTC. This gives the protein CASSLVAGGDEQYF.

The rearrangement links TRBV28 to TRBJ1-2; TRBD1 is a possible D gene (6 bases). Germline-derived CDR1 and CDR2 are MDHEN and SYDVKM. This CDR3 region has 13 residues. V lost 5 bases, J lost 3 bases, and 10 bases lay in between. The CDR3 spells CASSPGAHYGYTF. The CDR3 coding sequence is TGTGCCAGCAGTCCAGGGGCCCACTATGGCTACACCTTC.

The chain has TRBV19 and TRBJ2-7, with TRBD2 matching 10 bases. The germline CDR1 and CDR2 sequences are LNHDA and SQIVND (reference sequence). The CDR3 runs to 15 residues. Trimming took 6 bases from V and 6 from J; bases not matched to a gene: 11. The CDR3 here is CASRPIAGGGGEQYF. In DNA, the CDR3 is TGTGCCAGTAGACCGATAGCGGGAGGAGGCGGCGAGCAGTACTTC. Looking up the rest from reference TRBV19 and TRBJ2-7 gives the full variable domain: DGGITQSPKYLFRKEGQNVTLSCEQNLNHDAMYWYRQDPGQGLRLIYYSQIVNDFQKGDIAEGYSVSREKKESFPLTVTSAQKNPTAFYLCASRPIAGGGGEQYFGPGTRLTVT.

The gene calls are TRBV6-2 or TRBV6-3 and TRBJ2-7, with 9 bases matching TRBD1. J lost 1 base, V lost 6 bases, and 7 bases had no gene match. The CDR3 loop spans 15 amino acids. Germline assignment: CDR1 MNHEY and CDR2 SVGEGT. The CDR3, as DNA: TGTGCCAGCAGCTCCGGACAGGGGTTATCCTACGAGCAGTACTTC. It specifies CASSSGQGLSYEQYF.

The chain employs TRBV11-2 and TRBJ1-1; D is unclear. V lost 1 base to trimming and J lost 2 bases, with 8 bases between them. The CDR3 sequence is 14 residues long. Germline V gives CDR1 SGHAT, CDR2 FQNNGV. CDR3 sequence reads: CASSLAPQNTEAFF. In DNA form, the CDR3 reads TGTGCCAGCAGCTTAGCCCCACAAAACACTGAAGCTTTCTTT.

This clone came up once. The V call is TRBV7-9, the J call TRBJ1-1; 9 bases fit TRBD1. Germline V gene lookup returns CDR1 SEHNR and CDR2 FQNEAQ (reference sequence). V lost 5 bases and J lost 4; bases outside the gene matches: 8. CDR3 length: 15 amino acids. The CDR3 protein is CASSEPGQGITEAFF. In DNA form, the CDR3 reads TGTGCCAGCAGCGAACCGGGACAGGGAATCACTGAAGCTTTCTTT. Together with reference TRBV7-9 and TRBJ1-1, the CDR3 gives the full variable domain: DTGVSQNPRHKITKRGQNVTFRCDPISEHNRLYWYRQTLGQGPEFLTYFQNEAQLEKSRLLSDRFSAERPKGSFSTLEIQRTEQGDSAMYLCASSEPGQGITEAFFGQGTRLTVV.

V gene TRBV27 combines with J gene TRBJ2-1, with 16 positions matching TRBD2. This CDR3 is 14 amino acids long. The V and J ends lost 5 bases and 13 bases, in that order; junction bases with no gene match: 5. Germline CDR1 is MNHEY and CDR2 is SMNVEV (reference sequence). The CDR3 DNA reads TGTGCCAGCAGTCTCGGGACTAGCGGGAGGGCCCAGTTCTTC. Translation: CASSLGTSGRAQFF.

The chain links TRBV24-1 to TRBJ2-2; no reliable D call. The ends were cut back, 5 bases at V and 8 bases at J, with 8 bases in the middle. Germline CDR1 is KGHDR and CDR2 is SFDVKD. The CDR3 loop spans 12 amino acids. The CDR3: CATSVDKGELFF. As DNA, the CDR3 is TGTGCCACCAGTGTCGATAAGGGGGAGCTGTTTTTT.

The V call is TRBV4-1, the J call TRBJ1-5; possibly TRBD1 for D (5 bases). From germline, CDR1 is MGHRA and CDR2 YSYEKL. This CDR3 is built from 16 residues. The V end was cut by 2 bases, the J end by 0 bases, with 11 bases between. CDR3 loop: CASSQLYRYSNQPQHF. The CDR3 nucleotides are TGCGCCAGCAGCCAATTGTACAGGTATAGCAATCAGCCCCAGCATTTT.